This T cell receptor (beta chain) is drawn from a study of blood T cell repertoires in COVID-19. Across the whole study: Some COVID-19 samples were acute and others convalescent; all came from the United States, Italy and Spain.

Enrolled during active infection, Seattle patients were then followed longitudinally. Authors' processing steps: Estimation of nucleated cell counts was performed using reference gene primer amplification. Measured with immunoSEQ multiplex PCR; TCRdb has only the in-frame clones, and not every one. The V and J calls and clone size were taken over from that table, and D and trimming were inferred from the DNA. Here the sample spans tens of thousands of clones, around 91% being singletons. This clonotype originated in a man aged 18 to 29 with COVID-19, enrolled during active disease. The sequenced sample consisted of peripheral blood.

The CDR3 reads CASSFWQGGQPQHF. DNA for the CDR3: TGTGCCAGCAGTTTTTGGCAGGGCGGTCAGCCCCAGCATTTT. The V gene is TRBV28, the J gene TRBJ1-5; D possibly corresponds to TRBD1 (5 bases). The CDR3 contains 14 residues. With 3 bases removed from V and 6 bases from J, the gap between germline ends came to 12 bases. Germline V gene sequence: CDR1 MDHEN, CDR2 SYDVKM.